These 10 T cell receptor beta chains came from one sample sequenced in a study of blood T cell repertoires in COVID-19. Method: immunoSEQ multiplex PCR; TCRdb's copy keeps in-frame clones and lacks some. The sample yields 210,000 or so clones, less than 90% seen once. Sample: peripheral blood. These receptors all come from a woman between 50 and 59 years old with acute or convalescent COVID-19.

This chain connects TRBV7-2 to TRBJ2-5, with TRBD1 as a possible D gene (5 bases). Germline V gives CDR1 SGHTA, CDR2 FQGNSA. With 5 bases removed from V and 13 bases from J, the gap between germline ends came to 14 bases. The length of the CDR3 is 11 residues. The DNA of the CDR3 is TGTGCCAGCAGCCCTGGGGCCCGCTGGTACTTC. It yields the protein CASSPGARWYF.

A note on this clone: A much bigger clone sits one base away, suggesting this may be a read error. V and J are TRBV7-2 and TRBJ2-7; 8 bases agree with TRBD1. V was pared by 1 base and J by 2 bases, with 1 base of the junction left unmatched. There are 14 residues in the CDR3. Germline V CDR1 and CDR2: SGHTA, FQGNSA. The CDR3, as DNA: TGTGCCAGCAGCTTAGGGACAGGGACCTACGAGCAGTACTTC. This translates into CASSLGTGTYEQYF.

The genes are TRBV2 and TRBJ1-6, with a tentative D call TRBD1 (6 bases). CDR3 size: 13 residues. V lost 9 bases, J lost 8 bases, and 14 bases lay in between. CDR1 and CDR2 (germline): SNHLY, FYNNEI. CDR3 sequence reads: CASGNRVDSPLHF. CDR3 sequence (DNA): TGTGCCAGTGGGAACAGGGTGGATTCACCCCTCCACTTT. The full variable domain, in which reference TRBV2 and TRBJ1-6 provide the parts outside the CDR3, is EPEVTQTPSHQVTQMGQEVILRCVPISNHLYFYWYRQILGQKVEFLVSFYNNEISEKSEIFDDQFSVERPDGSNFTLKIRSTKLEDSAMYFCASGNRVDSPLHFGNGTRLTVT.

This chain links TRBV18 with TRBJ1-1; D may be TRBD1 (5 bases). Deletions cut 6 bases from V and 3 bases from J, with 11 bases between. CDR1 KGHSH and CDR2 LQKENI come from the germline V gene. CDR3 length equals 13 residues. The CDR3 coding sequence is TGTGCCAGCTCTGGGGGAGGAGACACTGAAGCTTTCTTT. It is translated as CASSGGGDTEAFF.

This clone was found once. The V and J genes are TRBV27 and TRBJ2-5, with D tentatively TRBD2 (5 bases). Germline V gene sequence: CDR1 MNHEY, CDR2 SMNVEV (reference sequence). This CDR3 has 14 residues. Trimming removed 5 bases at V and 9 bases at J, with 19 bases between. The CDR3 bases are TGTGCCAGCAGTCCGGGATCCCTAGGGAGAGCCCAGTACTTC. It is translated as CASSPGSLGRAQYF.

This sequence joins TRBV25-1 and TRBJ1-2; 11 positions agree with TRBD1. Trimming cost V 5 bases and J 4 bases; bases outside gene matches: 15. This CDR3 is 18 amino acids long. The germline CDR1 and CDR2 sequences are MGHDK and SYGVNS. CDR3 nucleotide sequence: TGTGCCAGCAGTTCGGGGTCTCCCGGACAGGGGGCTCTCTATGGCTACACCTTC. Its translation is CASSSGSPGQGALYGYTF.

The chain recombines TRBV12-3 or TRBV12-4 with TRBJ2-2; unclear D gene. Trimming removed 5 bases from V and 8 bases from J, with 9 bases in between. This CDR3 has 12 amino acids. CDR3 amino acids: CASSINEGELFF. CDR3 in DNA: TGTGCCAGCAGTATAAACGAGGGGGAGCTGTTTTTT.

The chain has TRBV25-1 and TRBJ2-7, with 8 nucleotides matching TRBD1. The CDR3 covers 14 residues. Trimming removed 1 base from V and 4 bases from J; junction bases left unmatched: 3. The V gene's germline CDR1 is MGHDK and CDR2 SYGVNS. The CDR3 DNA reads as TGTGCCAGCAGTGAATTCGGACAGGGTTACGAGCAGTACTTC. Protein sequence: CASSEFGQGYEQYF.

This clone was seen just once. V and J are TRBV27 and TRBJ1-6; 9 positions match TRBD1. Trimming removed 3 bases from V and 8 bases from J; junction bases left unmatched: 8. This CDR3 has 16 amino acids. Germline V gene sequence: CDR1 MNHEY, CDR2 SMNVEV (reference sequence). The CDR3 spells CASSLGTGTRDSPLHF. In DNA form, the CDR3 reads TGTGCCAGCAGTTTGGGGACAGGGACGAGGGATTCACCCCTCCACTTT.

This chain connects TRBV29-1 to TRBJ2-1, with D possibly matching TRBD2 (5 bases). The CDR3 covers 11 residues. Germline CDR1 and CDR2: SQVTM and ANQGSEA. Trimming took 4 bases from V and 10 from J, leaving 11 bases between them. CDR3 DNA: TGCAGCGTTGCCCGAGGGTCAGAGCAGTTCTTC. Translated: CSVARGSEQFF.